This T cell receptor beta chain came from a study of identical twins. Study-wide points: Partly confounded zero-insertion analyses could result from invariant MAIT and iNKT cells.

Unique molecular identifiers were in the cDNA, with template-switch universal primer binding. TCRdb re-called the 5' RACE reads through MiXCR, storing one row per CDR3 protein. The sample has hundreds of thousands of distinct CDR3 sequences, over 15% seen once; the top ten hold less than 15%. In the case of this clonotype: Its matching antigen is unknown.

Trimming removed 0 bases from V and 5 bases from J; junction bases left unmatched: 4. This CDR3 contains 14 residues. Germline V CDR1 and CDR2: SGHKS, YYEKEE (reference sequence). These data were also reused for a study on T cells expressing NK-cell markers. This second report adds: Within the sequenced cohort of eight donors, seven exhibited HCMV seropositivity and one was seronegative.

The specimen sequenced was PBMCs. The V call is TRBV5-5, the J call TRBJ2-5; 7 bases line up with TRBD1. The sequence derives from a woman under 30 in good health. CDR3 sequence reads: CASSLGDSWETQYF. In DNA, the CDR3 is TGTGCCAGCAGCTTGGGGGACAGTTGGGAGACCCAGTACTTC. Complete variable domain (other parts from reference TRBV5-5 and TRBJ2-5): DAGVTQSPTHLIKTRGQQVTLRCSPISGHKSVSWYQQVLGQGPQFIFQYYEKEERGRGNFPDRFSARQFPNYSSELNVNALLLGDSALYLCASSLGDSWETQYFGPGTRLLVL.